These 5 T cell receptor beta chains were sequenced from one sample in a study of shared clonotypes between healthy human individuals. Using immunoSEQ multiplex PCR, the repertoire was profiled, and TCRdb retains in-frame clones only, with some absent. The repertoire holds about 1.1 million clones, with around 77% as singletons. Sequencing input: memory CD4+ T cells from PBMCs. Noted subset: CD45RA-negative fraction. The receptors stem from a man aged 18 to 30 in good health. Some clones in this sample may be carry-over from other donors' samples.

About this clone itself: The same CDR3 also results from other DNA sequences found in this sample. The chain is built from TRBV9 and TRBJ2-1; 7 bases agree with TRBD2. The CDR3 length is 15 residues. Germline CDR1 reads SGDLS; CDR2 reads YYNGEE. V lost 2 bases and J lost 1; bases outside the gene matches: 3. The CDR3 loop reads CASSVGGRSYNEQFF. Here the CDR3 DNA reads TGTGCCAGCAGCGTTGGCGGGAGATCCTACAATGAGCAGTTCTTC.

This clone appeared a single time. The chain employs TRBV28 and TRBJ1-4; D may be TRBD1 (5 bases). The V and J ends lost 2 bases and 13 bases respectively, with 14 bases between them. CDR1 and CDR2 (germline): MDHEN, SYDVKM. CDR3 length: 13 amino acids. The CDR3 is CASSLKGWGGLFF. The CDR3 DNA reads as TGTGCCAGCAGTTTAAAAGGTTGGGGGGGACTGTTTTTT.

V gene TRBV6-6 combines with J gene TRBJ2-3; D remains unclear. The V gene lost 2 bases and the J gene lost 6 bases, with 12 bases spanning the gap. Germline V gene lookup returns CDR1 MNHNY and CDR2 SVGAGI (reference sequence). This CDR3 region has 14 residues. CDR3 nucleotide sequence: TGTGCCAGCAGTTACCCCGAGTCTGGTGATACGCAGTATTTT. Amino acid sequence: CASSYPESGDTQYF.

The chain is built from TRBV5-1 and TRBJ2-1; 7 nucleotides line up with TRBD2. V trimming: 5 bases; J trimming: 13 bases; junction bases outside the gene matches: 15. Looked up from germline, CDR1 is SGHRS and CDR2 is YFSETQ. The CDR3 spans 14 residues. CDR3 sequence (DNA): TGCGCCAGCAGGGGGTCCGGGGAGCCTAGCGGACAGTTCTTC. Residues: CASRGSGEPSGQFF.

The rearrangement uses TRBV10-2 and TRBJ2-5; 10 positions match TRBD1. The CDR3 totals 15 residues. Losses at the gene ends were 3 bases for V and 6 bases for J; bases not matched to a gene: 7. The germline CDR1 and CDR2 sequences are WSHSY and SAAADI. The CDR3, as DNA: TGCGCCAGCAGTGACCGGGACAGGGGTCGGCAGACCCAGTACTTC. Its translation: CASSDRDRGRQTQYF.